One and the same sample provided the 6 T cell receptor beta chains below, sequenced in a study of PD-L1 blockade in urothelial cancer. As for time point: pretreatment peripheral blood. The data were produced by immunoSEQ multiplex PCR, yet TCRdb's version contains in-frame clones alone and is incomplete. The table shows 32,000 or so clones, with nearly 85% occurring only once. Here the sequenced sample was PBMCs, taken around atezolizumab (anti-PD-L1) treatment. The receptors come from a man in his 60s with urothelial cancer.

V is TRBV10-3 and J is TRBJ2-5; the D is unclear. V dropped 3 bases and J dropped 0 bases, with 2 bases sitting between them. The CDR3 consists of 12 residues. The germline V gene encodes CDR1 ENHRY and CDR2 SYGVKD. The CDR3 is CAISDDQETQYF. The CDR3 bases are TGTGCCATCAGTGACGACCAAGAGACCCAGTACTTC.

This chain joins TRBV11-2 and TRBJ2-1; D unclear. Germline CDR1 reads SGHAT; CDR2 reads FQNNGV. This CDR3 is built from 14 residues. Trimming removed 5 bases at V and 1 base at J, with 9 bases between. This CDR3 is CASSALRSYNEQFF. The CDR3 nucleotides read TGTGCCAGCAGCGCCCTGCGGTCCTACAATGAGCAGTTCTTC.

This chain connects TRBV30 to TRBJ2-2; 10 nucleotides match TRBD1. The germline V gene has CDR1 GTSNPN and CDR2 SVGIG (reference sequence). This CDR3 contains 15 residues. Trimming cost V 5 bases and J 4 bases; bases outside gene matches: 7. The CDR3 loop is CAWDRGRVVTGELFF. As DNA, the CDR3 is TGTGCCTGGGACAGGGGGCGCGTTGTCACCGGGGAGCTGTTTTTT. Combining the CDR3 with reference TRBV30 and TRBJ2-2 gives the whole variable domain SQTIHQWPATLVQPVGSPLSLECTVEGTSNPNLYWYRQAAGRGLQLLFYSVGIGQISSEVPQNLSASRPQDRQFILSSKKLLLSDSGFYLCAWDRGRVVTGELFFGEGSRLTVL.

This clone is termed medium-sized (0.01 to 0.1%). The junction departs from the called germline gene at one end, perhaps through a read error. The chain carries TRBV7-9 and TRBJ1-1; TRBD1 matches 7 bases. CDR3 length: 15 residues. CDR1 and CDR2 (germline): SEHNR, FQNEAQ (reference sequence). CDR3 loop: CASTLPTGVGTEAFF. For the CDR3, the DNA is TGTGCCAGCACCTTACCTACAGGGGTGGGCACTGAAGCTTTCTTT.

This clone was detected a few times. CDR3 loop: CASDRGSLAEQFF. CDR3 bases: TGTGCCAGTGACAGGGGATCCCTTGCTGAGCAGTTCTTC. This chain joins TRBV30 and TRBJ2-1; 8 bases line up with TRBD1. The CDR3 is 13 residues long. Germline V gene sequence: CDR1 GTSNPN, CDR2 SVGIG (reference sequence). V was clipped by 8 bases and J by 9 bases; unmatched bases: 12.

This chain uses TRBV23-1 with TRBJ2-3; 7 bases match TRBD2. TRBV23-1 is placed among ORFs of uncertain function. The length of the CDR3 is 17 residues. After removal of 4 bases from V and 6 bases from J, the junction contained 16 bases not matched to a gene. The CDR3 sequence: CASSPHPSAGDGDTQYF. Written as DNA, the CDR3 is TGCGCCAGCAGTCCTCACCCCAGCGCGGGAGATGGGGATACGCAGTATTTT.